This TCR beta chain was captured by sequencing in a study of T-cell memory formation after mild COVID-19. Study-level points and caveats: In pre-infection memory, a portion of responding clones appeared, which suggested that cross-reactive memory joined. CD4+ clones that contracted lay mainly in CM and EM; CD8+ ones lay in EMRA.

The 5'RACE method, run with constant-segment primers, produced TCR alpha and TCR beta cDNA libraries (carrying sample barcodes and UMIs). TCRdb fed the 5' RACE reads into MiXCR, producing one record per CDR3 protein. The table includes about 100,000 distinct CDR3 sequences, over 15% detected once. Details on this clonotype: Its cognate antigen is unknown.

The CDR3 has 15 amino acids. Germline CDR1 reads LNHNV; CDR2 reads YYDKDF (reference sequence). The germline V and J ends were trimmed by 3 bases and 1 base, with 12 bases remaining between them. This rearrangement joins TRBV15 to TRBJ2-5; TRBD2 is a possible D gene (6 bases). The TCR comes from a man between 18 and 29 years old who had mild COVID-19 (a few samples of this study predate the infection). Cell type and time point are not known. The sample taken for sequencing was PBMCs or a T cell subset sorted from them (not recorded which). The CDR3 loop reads CATSRAGRIQETQYF. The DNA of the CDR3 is TGTGCCACCAGCAGGGCGGGACGGATCCAAGAGACCCAGTACTTC.